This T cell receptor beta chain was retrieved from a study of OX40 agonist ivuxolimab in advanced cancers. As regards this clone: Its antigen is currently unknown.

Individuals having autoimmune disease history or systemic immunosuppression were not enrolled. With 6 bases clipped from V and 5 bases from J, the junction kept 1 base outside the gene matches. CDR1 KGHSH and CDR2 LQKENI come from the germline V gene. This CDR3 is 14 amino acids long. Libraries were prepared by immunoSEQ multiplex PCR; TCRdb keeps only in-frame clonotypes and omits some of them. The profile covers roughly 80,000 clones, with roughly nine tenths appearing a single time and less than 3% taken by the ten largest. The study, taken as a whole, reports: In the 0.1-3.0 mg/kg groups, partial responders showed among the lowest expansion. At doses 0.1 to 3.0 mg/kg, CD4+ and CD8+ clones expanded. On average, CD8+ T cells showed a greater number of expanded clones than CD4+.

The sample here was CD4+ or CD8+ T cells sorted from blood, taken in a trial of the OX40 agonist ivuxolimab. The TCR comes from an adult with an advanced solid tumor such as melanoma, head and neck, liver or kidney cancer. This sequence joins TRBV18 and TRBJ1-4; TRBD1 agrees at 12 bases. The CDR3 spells CASSGTGGNEKLFF. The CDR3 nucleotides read TGTGCCAGCTCCGGGACAGGGGGCAATGAAAAACTGTTTTTT. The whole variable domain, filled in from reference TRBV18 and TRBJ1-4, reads NAGVMQNPRHLVRRRGQEARLRCSPMKGHSHVYWYRQLPEEGLKFMVYLQKENIIDESGMPKERFSAEFPKEGPSILRIQQVVRGDSAAYFCASSGTGGNEKLFFGSGTQLSVL.